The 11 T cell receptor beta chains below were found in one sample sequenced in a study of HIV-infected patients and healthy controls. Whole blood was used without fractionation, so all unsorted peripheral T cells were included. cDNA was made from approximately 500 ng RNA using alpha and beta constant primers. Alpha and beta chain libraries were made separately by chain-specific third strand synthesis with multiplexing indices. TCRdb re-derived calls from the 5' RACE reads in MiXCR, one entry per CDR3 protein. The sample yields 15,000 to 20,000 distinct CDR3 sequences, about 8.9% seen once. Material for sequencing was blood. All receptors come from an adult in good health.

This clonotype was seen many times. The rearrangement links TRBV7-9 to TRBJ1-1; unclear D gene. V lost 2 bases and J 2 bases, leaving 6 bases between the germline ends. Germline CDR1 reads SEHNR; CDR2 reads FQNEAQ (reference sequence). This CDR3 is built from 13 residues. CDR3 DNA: TGTGCCAGCAGCTTAAGGGCTAACACTGAAGCTTTCTTT. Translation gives CASSLRANTEAFF.

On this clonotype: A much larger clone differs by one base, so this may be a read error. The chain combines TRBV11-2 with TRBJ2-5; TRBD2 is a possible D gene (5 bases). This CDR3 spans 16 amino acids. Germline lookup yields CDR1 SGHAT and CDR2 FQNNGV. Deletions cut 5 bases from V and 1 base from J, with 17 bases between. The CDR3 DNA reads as TGTGCCAGCAGCCCATTTTGGATAGGGAGCCAAGAGACCCAGTACTTC. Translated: CASSPFWIGSQETQYF.

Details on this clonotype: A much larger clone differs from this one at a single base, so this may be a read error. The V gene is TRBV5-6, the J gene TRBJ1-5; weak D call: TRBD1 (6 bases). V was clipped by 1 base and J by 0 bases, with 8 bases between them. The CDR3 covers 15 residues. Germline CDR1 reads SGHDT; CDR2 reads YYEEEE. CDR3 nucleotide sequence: TGTGCCAGCAGCTTGAGGGGGTCTAGCAATCAGCCCCAGCATTTT. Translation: CASSLRGSSNQPQHF. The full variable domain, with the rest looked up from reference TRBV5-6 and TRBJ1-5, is DAGVTQSPTHLIKTRGQQVTLRCSPKSGHDTVSWYQQALGQGPQFIFQYYEEEERQRGNFPDRFSGHQFPNYSSELNVNALLLGDSALYLCASSLRGSSNQPQHFGDGTRLSIL.

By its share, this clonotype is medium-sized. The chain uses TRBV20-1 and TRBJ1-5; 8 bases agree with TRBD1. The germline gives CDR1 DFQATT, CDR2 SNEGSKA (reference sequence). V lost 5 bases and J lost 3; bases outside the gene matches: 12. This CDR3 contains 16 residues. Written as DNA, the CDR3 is TGCAGTGCTGCCCGTCCCGGGACAGGATTCAATCAGCCCCAGCATTTT. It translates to CSAARPGTGFNQPQHF.

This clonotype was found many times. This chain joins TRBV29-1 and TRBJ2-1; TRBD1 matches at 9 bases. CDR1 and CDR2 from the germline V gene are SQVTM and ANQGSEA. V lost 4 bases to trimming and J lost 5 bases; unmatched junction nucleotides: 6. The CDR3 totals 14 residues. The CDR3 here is CSVAMTGGNNEQFF. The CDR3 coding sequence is TGCAGCGTTGCCATGACAGGGGGGAACAATGAGCAGTTCTTC.

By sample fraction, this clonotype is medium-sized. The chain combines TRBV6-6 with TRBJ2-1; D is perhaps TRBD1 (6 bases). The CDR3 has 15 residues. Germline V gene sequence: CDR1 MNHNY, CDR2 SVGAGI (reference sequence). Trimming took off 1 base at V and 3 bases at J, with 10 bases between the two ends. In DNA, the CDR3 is TGTGCCAGCAGTTACTTACAGGGATTCTACAATGAGCAGTTCTTC. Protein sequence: CASSYLQGFYNEQFF.

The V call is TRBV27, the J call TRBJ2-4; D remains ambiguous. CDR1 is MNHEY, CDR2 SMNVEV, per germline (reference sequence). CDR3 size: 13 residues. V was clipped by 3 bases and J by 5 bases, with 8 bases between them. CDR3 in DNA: TGTGCCAGCAGTTTGAACAGCCAAAACATTCAGTACTTC. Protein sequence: CASSLNSQNIQYF.

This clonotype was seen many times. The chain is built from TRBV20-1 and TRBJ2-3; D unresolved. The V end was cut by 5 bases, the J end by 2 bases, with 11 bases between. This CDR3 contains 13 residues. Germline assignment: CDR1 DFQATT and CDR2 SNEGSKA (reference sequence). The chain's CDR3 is CSAYRTHTDTQYF. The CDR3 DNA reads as TGCAGTGCTTATAGGACGCACACAGATACGCAGTATTTT.

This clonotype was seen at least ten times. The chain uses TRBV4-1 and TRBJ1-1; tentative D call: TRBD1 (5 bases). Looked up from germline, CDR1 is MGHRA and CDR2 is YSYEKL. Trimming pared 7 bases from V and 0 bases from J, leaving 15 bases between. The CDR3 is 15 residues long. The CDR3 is CASKGGGTVNTEAFF. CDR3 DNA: TGCGCCAGCAAAGGTGGAGGGACGGTGAACACTGAAGCTTTCTTT.

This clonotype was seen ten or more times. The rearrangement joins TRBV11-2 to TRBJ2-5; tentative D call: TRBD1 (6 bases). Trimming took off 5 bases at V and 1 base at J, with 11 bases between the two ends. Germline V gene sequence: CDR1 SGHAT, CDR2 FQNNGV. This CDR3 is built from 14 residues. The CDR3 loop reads CASSLTGSQETQYF. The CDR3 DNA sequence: TGTGCCAGCAGCCTGACAGGCTCCCAAGAGACCCAGTACTTC.

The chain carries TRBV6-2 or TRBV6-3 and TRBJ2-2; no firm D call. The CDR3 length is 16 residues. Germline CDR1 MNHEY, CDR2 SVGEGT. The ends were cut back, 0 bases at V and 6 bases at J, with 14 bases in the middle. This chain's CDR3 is CASSYSVDSPPGELFF. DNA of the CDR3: TGTGCCAGCAGTTACTCGGTAGATTCCCCTCCCGGGGAGCTGTTTTTT.